This entry describes one T cell receptor (beta chain). V lost 1 base and J lost 6, with 13 bases in between. The CDR3 is 13 amino acids. The germline CDR1 and CDR2 sequences are GTSNPN and SVGIG (reference sequence). The entry originates in a study of T cell changes during pregnancy in multiple sclerosis. Only in-frame clones appear in the TCRdb table, and some are missing; sequencing was by immunoSEQ multiplex PCR. Seen here are more than 65,000 clones, approximately 92% observed once, and the top ten hold 0.21%. J is TRBJ2-7 and V is TRBV30, with D possibly TRBD2 on 6 matching bases. This TCR derives from a female donor with multiple sclerosis, enrolled in a pregnancy study. This material consisted of CD4+ T cells from peripheral blood mononuclear cells, taken before pregnancy. The CDR3 DNA follows: TGTGCCTGGAGTGCTGGGGGGAATGCCGAGCAGTACTTC. Its protein is CAWSAGGNAEQYF. Full variable domain (missing parts from reference TRBV30 and TRBJ2-7): SQTIHQWPATLVQPVGSPLSLECTVEGTSNPNLYWYRQAAGRGLQLLFYSVGIGQISSEVPQNLSASRPQDRQFILSSKKLLLSDSGFYLCAWSAGGNAEQYFGPGTRLTVT.